Listed below are T cell receptor beta chains from one sample, sequenced in a study of OX40 agonist ivuxolimab in advanced cancers. Clones were read by immunoSEQ multiplex PCR, and TCRdb kept only the in-frame ones, dropping some. The sample holds under 95,000 clones, approximately 89% seen once. Sequenced material: CD4+ or CD8+ T cells sorted from blood, taken in a trial of the OX40 agonist ivuxolimab. These TCRs come from an adult with an advanced solid tumor such as melanoma, head and neck, liver or kidney cancer. The CDR3 runs from the conserved cysteine through the conserved F or W.

TRBJ1-2 | TRBV30 | CAWRKTGGNYGYTF
TRBJ2-1 | TRBV11-3 | CASSYGQGASEQFF
TRBJ2-1 | TRBV9 | CASSSTRDYQNEQFF
TRBJ2-1 | TRBV5-1 | CASSLAGSYNEQFF
TRBJ2-7 | TRBV27 | CASSFQGRDEQYF
TRBJ1-5 | TRBV19 | CASSTRGNQPQHF
TRBJ2-1 | TRBV9 | CASSRRQGHGNEQFF
TRBJ1-3 | TRBV18 | CASSDSGTAVASGNTIYF
TRBJ2-7 | TRBV27 | CASSPRDPPSYEQYF
TRBJ2-3 | TRBV7-9 | CASSPSAGPGGPTDTQYF
TRBJ1-1 | TRBV6-5 | CASSEDPGRAEAFF
TRBJ2-4 | TRBV5-1 | CASSLGGTTDLGQYF
TRBJ2-2 | TRBV11-2 | CASSLDQGQTRTGELFF
TRBJ2-5 | TRBV7-9 | CASSSRTSGPQTQYF
TRBJ1-6 | TRBV2 | CASGATGGSPLHF
TRBJ2-1 | TRBV19 | CASNSGPYNEQFF
TRBJ1-5 | TRBV7-8 | CASSLYEGRQPQHF
TRBJ2-3 | TRBV11-3 | CASSLGAGTDTQYF
TRBJ2-6 | TRBV19 | CASSTKTSGANVLTF
TRBJ2-7 | TRBV6-1 | CASNRRDGYEQYF
TRBJ2-7 | TRBV6-1 | CASSEARQGQYF
TRBJ1-2 | TRBV5-1 | CASSTGQGVSGYTF
TRBJ2-7 | TRBV27 | CASSSLGQGATYEQYF
TRBJ2-1 | TRBV11-3 | CASSPQGVVYNEQFF
TRBJ1-2 | TRBV9 | CASSDPGTGKKNYGYTF
TRBJ1-1 | TRBV6-5 | CASRLRRATNTEAFF
TRBJ1-2 | TRBV10-3 | CATGRPSNYGYTF
TRBJ2-7 | TRBV16 | CASSLPGRTYEQYF
TRBJ1-5 | TRBV27 | CASSLLGSNQPQHF
TRBJ2-5 | TRBV10-3 | CAFRMGLGETQYF